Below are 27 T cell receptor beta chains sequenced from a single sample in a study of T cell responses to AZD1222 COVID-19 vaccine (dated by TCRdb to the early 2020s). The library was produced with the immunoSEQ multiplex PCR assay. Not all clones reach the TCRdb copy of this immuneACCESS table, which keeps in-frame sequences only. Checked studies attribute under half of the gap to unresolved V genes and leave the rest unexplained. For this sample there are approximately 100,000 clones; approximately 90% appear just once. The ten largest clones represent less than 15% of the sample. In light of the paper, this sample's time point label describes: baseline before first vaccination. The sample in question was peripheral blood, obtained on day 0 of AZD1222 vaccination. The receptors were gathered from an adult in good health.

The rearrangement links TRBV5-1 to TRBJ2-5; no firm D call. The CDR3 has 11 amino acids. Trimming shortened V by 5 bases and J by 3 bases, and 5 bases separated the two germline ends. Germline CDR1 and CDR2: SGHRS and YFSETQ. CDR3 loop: CASREEETQYF. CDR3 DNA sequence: TGCGCCAGCAGAGAAGAAGAGACCCAGTACTTC.

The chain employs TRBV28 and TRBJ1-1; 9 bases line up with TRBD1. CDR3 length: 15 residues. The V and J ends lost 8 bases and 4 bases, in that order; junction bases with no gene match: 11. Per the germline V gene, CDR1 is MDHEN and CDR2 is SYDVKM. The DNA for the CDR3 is TGTGCCAGCCGAACCGCTGGGACAGGGACCACTGAAGCTTTCTTT. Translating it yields CASRTAGTGTTEAFF.

CDR3 in amino acids: CASTKRGPGNTIYF. The CDR3 bases are TGTGCCAGCACGAAAAGAGGGCCTGGAAACACCATATATTTT. The chain carries TRBV28 and TRBJ1-3; D is undetermined. Germline V lookup: CDR1 MDHEN, CDR2 SYDVKM. Trimming cost V 7 bases and J 2 bases, with 12 bases left between them. The CDR3 has 14 amino acids.

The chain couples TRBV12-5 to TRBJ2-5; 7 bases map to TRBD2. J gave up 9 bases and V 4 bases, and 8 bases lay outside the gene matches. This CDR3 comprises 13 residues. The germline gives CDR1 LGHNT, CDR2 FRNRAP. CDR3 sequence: CASGSGEGRAQYF. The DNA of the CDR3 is TGTGCTAGTGGTTCGGGAGAGGGGAGGGCCCAGTACTTC.

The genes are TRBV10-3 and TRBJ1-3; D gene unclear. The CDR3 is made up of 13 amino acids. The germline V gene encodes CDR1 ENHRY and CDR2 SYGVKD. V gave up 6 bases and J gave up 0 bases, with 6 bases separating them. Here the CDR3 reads CAISKVSGNTIYF. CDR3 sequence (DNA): TGTGCCATCAGCAAAGTCTCTGGAAACACCATATATTTT.

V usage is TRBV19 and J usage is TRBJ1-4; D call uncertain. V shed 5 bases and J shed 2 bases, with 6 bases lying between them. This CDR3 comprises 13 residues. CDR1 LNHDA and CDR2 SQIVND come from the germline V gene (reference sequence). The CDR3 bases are TGTGCCAGTAGTGGACGGACTAATGAAAAACTGTTTTTT. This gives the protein CASSGRTNEKLFF.

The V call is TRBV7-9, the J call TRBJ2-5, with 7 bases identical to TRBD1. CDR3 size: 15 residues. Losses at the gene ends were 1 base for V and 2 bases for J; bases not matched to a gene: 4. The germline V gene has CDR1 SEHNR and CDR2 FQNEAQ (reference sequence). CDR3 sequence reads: CASSLGGTAQETQYF. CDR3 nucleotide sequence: TGTGCCAGCAGCTTAGGAGGGACAGCTCAAGAGACCCAGTACTTC.

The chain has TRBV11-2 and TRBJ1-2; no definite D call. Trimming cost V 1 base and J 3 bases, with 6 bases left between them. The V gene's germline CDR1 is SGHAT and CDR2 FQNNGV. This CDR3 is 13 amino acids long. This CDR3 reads CASSLGTDYGYTF. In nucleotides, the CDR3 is TGTGCCAGCAGCTTAGGGACGGACTATGGCTACACCTTC.

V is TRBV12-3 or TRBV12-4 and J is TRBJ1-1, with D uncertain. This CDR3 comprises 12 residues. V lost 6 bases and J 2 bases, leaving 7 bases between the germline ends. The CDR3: CASRKLNTEAFF. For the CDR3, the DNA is TGTGCCAGCAGAAAATTAAACACTGAAGCTTTCTTT.

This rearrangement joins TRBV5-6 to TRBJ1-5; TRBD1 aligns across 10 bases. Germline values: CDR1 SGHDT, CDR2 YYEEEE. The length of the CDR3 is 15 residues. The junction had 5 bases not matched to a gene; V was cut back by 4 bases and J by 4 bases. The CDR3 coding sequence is TGTGCCAGCAGCCCGGGGACAGGGGATAATCAGCCCCAGCATTTT. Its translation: CASSPGTGDNQPQHF.

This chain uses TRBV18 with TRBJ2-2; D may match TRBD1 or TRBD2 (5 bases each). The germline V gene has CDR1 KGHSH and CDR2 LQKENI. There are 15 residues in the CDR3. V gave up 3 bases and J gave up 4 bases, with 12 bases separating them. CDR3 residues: CASSPWGSGTGELFF. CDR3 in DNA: TGTGCCAGCTCACCGTGGGGGAGCGGCACCGGGGAGCTGTTTTTT.

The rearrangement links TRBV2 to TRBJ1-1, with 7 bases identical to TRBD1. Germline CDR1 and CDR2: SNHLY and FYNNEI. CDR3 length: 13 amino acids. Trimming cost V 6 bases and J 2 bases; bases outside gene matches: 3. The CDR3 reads CASRDRPNTEAFF. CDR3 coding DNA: TGTGCCAGCAGGGACAGGCCCAACACTGAAGCTTTCTTT.

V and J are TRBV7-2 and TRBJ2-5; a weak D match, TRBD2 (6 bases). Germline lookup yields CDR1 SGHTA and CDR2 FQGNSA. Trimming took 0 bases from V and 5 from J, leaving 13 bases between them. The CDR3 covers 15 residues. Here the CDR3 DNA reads TGTGCCAGCAGCTTAGCGGGAGGCTCGCGGGAGACCCAGTACTTC. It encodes CASSLAGGSRETQYF.

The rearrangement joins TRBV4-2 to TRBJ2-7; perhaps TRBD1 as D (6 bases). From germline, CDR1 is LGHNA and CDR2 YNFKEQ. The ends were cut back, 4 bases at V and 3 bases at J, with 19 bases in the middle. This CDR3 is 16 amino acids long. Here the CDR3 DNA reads TGTGCCAGCAGCCCCGAGGGGACAAGACTCAACTACGAGCAGTACTTC. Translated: CASSPEGTRLNYEQYF.

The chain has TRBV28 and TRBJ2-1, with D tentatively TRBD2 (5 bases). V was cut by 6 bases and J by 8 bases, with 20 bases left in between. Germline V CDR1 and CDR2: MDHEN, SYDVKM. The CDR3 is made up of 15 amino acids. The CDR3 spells CASSADFQFSDEQFF. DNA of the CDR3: TGTGCCAGCAGCGCGGACTTCCAATTCTCGGATGAGCAGTTCTTC.

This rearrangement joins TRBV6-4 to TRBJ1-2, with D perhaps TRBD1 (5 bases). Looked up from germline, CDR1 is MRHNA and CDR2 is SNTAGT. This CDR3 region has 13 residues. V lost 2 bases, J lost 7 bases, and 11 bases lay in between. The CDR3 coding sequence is TGTGCCAGCAGTGACGGGACGGTGGGTGGCTACACCTTC. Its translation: CASSDGTVGGYTF.

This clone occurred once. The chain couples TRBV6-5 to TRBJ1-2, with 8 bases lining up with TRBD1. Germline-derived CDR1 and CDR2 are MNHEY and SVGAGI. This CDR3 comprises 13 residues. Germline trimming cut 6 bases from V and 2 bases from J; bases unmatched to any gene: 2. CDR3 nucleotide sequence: TGTGCCAGCAGGAGACAGGGGAACTATGGCTACACCTTC. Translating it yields CASRRQGNYGYTF.

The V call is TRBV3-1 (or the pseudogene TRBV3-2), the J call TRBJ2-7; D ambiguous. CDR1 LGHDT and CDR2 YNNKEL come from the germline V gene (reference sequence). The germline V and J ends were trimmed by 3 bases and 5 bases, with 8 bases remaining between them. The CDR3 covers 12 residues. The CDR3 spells CASSHGVHEQYF. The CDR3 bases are TGTGCCAGCAGCCATGGGGTCCACGAGCAGTACTTC.

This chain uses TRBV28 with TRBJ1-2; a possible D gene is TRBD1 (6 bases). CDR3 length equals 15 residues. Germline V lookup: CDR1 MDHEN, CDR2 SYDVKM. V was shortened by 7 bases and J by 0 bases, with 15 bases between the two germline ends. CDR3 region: CASNEVTGTNYGYTF. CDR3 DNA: TGTGCCAGCAACGAGGTCACAGGGACTAACTATGGCTACACCTTC.

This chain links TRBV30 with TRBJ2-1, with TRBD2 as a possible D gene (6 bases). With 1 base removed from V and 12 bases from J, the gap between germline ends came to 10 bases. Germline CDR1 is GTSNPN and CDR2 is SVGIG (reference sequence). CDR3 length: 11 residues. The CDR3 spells CAWSGRERQFF. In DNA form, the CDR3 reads TGTGCCTGGAGTGGGAGGGAGAGGCAGTTCTTC.

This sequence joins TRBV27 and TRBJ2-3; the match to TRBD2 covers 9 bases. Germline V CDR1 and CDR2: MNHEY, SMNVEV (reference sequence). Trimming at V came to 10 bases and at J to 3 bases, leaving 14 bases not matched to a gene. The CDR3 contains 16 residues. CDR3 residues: CATASSASGRTDTQYF. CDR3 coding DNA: TGTGCCACCGCATCCTCTGCCAGCGGGAGGACAGATACGCAGTATTTT.

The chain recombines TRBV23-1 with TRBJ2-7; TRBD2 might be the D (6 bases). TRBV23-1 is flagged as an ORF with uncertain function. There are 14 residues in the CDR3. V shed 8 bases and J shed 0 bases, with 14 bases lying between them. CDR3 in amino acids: CASRSGASSYEQYF. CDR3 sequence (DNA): TGCGCCAGCCGTAGCGGAGCATCCTCCTACGAGCAGTACTTC.

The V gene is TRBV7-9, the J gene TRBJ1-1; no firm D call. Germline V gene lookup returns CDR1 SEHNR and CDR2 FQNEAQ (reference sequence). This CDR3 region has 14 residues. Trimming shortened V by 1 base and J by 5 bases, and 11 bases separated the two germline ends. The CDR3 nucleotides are TGTGCCAGCAGCTTAGAGCTGGAGTGGACTGAAGCTTTCTTT. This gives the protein CASSLELEWTEAFF. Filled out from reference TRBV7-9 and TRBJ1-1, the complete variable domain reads DTGVSQNPRHKITKRGQNVTFRCDPISEHNRLYWYRQTLGQGPEFLTYFQNEAQLEKSRLLSDRFSAERPKGSFSTLEIQRTEQGDSAMYLCASSLELEWTEAFFGQGTRLTVV.

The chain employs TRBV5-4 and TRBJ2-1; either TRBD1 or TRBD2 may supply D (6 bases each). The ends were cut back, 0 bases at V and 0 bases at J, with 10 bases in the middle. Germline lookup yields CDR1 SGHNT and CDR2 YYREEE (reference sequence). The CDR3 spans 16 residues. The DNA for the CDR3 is TGTGCCAGCAGCTTGGGGGGGGCCAGCTCCTACAATGAGCAGTTCTTC. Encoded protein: CASSLGGASSYNEQFF.

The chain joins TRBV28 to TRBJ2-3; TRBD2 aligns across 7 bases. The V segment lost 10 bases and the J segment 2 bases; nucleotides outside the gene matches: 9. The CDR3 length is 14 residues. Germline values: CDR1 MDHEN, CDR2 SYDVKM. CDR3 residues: CATGFRDYTDTQYF. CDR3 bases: TGTGCCACCGGTTTCCGGGACTACACAGATACGCAGTATTTT.

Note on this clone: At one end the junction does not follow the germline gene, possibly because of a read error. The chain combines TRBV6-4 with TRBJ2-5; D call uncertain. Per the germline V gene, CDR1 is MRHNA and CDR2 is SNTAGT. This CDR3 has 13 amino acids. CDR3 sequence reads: CASSVTLQGTQYF. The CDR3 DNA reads TGTGCCAGCAGTGTCACCCTCCAAGGGACCCAGTACTTC.

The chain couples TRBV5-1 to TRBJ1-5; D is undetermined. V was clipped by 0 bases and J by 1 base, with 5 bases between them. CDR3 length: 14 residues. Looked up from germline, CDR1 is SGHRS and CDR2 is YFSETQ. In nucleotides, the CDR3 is TGCGCCAGCAGCTTGGACGGCAGCAATCAGCCCCAGCATTTT. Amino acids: CASSLDGSNQPQHF.